Below are 14 T cell receptor beta chains sequenced from a single sample in a study of cytomegalovirus exposure and HLA in healthy donors. PCR amplification relied on 60 Vbeta primers (plus 13 Jbeta primers). Produced via immunoSEQ multiplex PCR; TCRdb's table is partial and in-frame only. The sample yields 190,000 or so clones, more than 80% seen once. The sample was PBMCs. The receptors come from a boy aged 10-17 years in good health and CMV-seronegative.

The chain joins TRBV10-2 to TRBJ1-1; a weak D match, TRBD1 (6 bases). V shed 5 bases and J shed 8 bases, with 15 bases lying between them. CDR3 size: 13 residues. The germline CDR1 and CDR2 sequences are WSHSY and SAAADI. CDR3 sequence (DNA): TGCGCCAGCAGTCGTGGGGGCCGGGGAGAAGCTTTCTTT. This translates into CASSRGGRGEAFF.

The CDR3 reads CASRDGDNQPQHF. CDR3 DNA sequence: TGTGCCAGCAGGGACGGGGACAATCAGCCCCAGCATTTT. The chain employs TRBV11-2 and TRBJ1-5; D gene unclear. Trimming left V 6 bases short and J 3 bases short, with 9 bases between. The germline V gene encodes CDR1 SGHAT and CDR2 FQNNGV. This CDR3 spans 13 amino acids. Looking up the rest from reference TRBV11-2 and TRBJ1-5 gives the full variable domain: EAGVAQSPRYKIIEKRQSVAFWCNPISGHATLYWYQQILGQGPKLLIQFQNNGVVDDSQLPKDRFSAERLKGVDSTLKIQPAKLEDSAVYLCASRDGDNQPQHFGDGTRLSIL.

The chain has TRBV9 and TRBJ2-2, with TRBD2 identical over 11 bases. The CDR3 has 17 amino acids. Germline V gene sequence: CDR1 SGDLS, CDR2 YYNGEE. Trimming cost V 4 bases and J 0 bases; bases outside gene matches: 5. This chain's CDR3 is CASSYTSGGANTGELFF. In DNA form, the CDR3 reads TGTGCCAGCAGCTATACTAGCGGGGGTGCGAACACCGGGGAGCTGTTTTTT.

This clone was seen more than once but under ten times. This sequence joins TRBV4-3 and TRBJ2-1, with 11 bases fitting TRBD2. The CDR3 runs 18 residues. Germline assignment: CDR1 LGHNA and CDR2 YSLEER. With V trimmed by 2 bases and J by 2 bases, 8 bases remained unmatched. CDR3 sequence: CASSQRSLAGVAYNEQFF. DNA of the CDR3: TGCGCCAGCAGCCAACGGTCACTAGCGGGAGTTGCCTACAATGAGCAGTTCTTC.

The gene calls are TRBV10-3 and TRBJ1-1; D may be TRBD1 (5 bases). The CDR3 length is 13 residues. Germline V gene sequence: CDR1 ENHRY, CDR2 SYGVKD. V was clipped by 6 bases and J by 1 base, with 9 bases between them. The CDR3 bases are TGTGCCATCAGGGGGGGTTCGAACACTGAAGCTTTCTTT. Amino acids: CAIRGGSNTEAFF.

The V call is TRBV6-1, the J call TRBJ1-2; possibly TRBD1 for D (5 bases). The CDR3 sequence is 11 residues long. Germline V lookup: CDR1 MNHNS, CDR2 SASEGT. V lost 6 bases and J lost 5, with 7 bases in between. The CDR3 bases are TGTGCCAGCAGGGGGACTTATGGCTACACCTTC. Amino acid sequence: CASRGTYGYTF.

CDR3 in DNA: TGTGCCAGCAGCTCCCGGTCTCGGAACACTGAAGCTTTCTTT. As protein: CASSSRSRNTEAFF. The V call is TRBV11-3, the J call TRBJ1-1; no clear D. The CDR3 contains 14 residues. Germline CDR1 reads SGHNT; CDR2 reads YENEEA. Trimming took 4 bases from V and 1 from J, leaving 10 bases between them.

The chain combines TRBV9 with TRBJ1-1, with TRBD1 matching 7 bases. Trimming cost V 3 bases and J 1 base; bases outside gene matches: 6. Germline V gene sequence: CDR1 SGDLS, CDR2 YYNGEE. The CDR3 is 15 amino acids. The CDR3 region is CASSGGQASNTEAFF. CDR3 nucleotide sequence: TGTGCCAGCAGCGGCGGACAGGCTTCGAACACTGAAGCTTTCTTT.

To note about this clone: Additional DNA sequences in this sample encode the identical CDR3. The chain joins TRBV6-4 to TRBJ2-3, with TRBD1 matching 9 bases. The CDR3 is 15 residues long. Germline CDR1 is MRHNA and CDR2 is SNTAGT. V trimming: 0 bases; J trimming: 4 bases; junction bases outside the gene matches: 2. CDR3 in amino acids: CASSDSTGGADTQYF. The CDR3 nucleotides are TGTGCCAGCAGTGACTCCACAGGGGGCGCAGATACGCAGTATTTT.

The genes are TRBV28 and TRBJ1-5; D is possibly TRBD1 (5 bases). The CDR3 spans 18 residues. Germline V gene data show CDR1 as MDHEN and CDR2 as SYDVKM. Deletions cut 2 bases from V and 5 bases from J, with 22 bases between. The CDR3 DNA is TGTGCCAGCAGTTTAGGTCCAGATGGGGGGGTTGCCGATCAGCCCCAGCATTTT. Translated: CASSLGPDGGVADQPQHF.

Concerning this clone itself: In the same sample, other DNA sequences code for this CDR3. The chain couples TRBV5-1 to TRBJ2-2, with 8 bases fitting TRBD1. V lost 4 bases and J lost 1; bases outside the gene matches: 3. The CDR3 loop spans 15 amino acids. Germline CDR1 is SGHRS and CDR2 is YFSETQ. The DNA of the CDR3 is TGCGCCAGCAGCACGGGGACAGGGAACACCGGGGAGCTGTTTTTT. Amino acid sequence: CASSTGTGNTGELFF.

This sequence joins TRBV29-1 and TRBJ2-5; no firm D call. The V gene lost 7 bases and the J gene lost 7 bases, with 19 bases spanning the gap. Germline V gene data show CDR1 as SQVTM and CDR2 as ANQGSEA. The CDR3 covers 13 residues. The DNA of the CDR3 is TGCAGCGAAGAAAATGTCCTTGGCGGGACCCAGTACTTC. Protein: CSEENVLGGTQYF.

This clone was counted once. The chain recombines TRBV11-2 with TRBJ2-3; no clear D gene. Trimming took 2 bases from V and 3 from J, leaving 9 bases between them. The CDR3 length is 14 residues. CDR1 is SGHAT, CDR2 FQNNGV, per germline. CDR3 amino acids: CASSLIAETDTQYF. The DNA of the CDR3 is TGTGCCAGCAGCTTAATCGCAGAAACAGATACGCAGTATTTT.

This clone has only one observation. V and J are TRBV27 and TRBJ1-5; 7 positions match TRBD1. The CDR3 loop spans 13 amino acids. Trimming at V came to 4 bases and at J to 7 bases, leaving 4 bases not matched to a gene. Germline CDR1 MNHEY, CDR2 SMNVEV (reference sequence). The DNA of the CDR3 is TGTGCCAGCAGTTCAGGGGGAGGCCAGCCCCAGCATTTT. This sequence encodes CASSSGGGQPQHF.